The next 5 T cell receptor beta chains were all read from a single sample in a study of blood T cells in healthy people across ages. With a J-beta primer mix and a sample-barcoded 5' primer, a second PCR ran about 7 to 12 cycles. From the 5' RACE reads, TCRdb called clonotypes with MiXCR, one entry per CDR3 protein. The sample has 550,000 to 700,000 distinct CDR3 sequences; 27% are singletons. Specimen: blood. The receptors originated from a woman between 70 and 85 years old in good health.

The V gene is TRBV6-2 or TRBV6-3, the J gene TRBJ2-4; D possibly uses TRBD1 or TRBD2 (6 bases each). The CDR3 runs 16 residues. Germline CDR1 and CDR2: MNHEY and SVGEGT. V was clipped by 4 bases and J by 1 base, with 14 bases between them. The CDR3: CASSSEGGWAKNIQYF. The DNA of the CDR3 is TGTGCCAGCAGTTCCGAGGGGGGCTGGGCCAAAAACATTCAGTACTTC.

The chain has TRBV6-6 and TRBJ1-2; D is perhaps TRBD1 (5 bases). CDR3 size: 16 residues. Looked up from germline, CDR1 is MNHNY and CDR2 is SVGAGI (reference sequence). The V and J ends lost 2 bases and 2 bases respectively, with 15 bases between them. The CDR3 here is CASSYPIRAGNYGYTF. The CDR3, as DNA: TGTGCCAGCAGTTACCCTATCAGGGCGGGGAACTATGGCTACACCTTC.

The chain employs TRBV7-2 and TRBJ2-7; possibly TRBD1 for D (5 bases). The germline gives CDR1 SGHTA, CDR2 FQGNSA. CDR3 length: 15 residues. V was cut by 1 base and J by 6 bases, with 16 bases left in between. The DNA for the CDR3 is TGTGCCAGCAGCTTAGGGCAGGGAAAGGTCGGCGAGCAGTACTTC. Its translation is CASSLGQGKVGEQYF. Looking up the rest from reference TRBV7-2 and TRBJ2-7 gives the full variable domain: GAGVSQSPSNKVTEKGKDVELRCDPISGHTALYWYRQSLGQGLEFLIYFQGNSAPDKSGLPSDRFSAERTGGSVSTLTIQRTQQEDSAVYLCASSLGQGKVGEQYFGPGTRLTVT.

CDR3 sequence (DNA): TGTGCCAGCAGCTTAGGGACAGGGGGGGTTGAGCAGTACTTC. Translated: CASSLGTGGVEQYF. The chain recombines TRBV7-2 with TRBJ2-7, with TRBD1 identical over 10 bases. This CDR3 has 14 amino acids. The V segment lost 1 base and the J segment 7 bases; nucleotides outside the gene matches: 4. Germline values: CDR1 SGHTA, CDR2 FQGNSA.

The V and J genes are TRBV4-3 and TRBJ2-1; 8 bases match TRBD1. V lost 0 bases to trimming and J lost 5 bases; unmatched junction nucleotides: 3. There are 15 residues in the CDR3. Germline V lookup: CDR1 LGHNA, CDR2 YSLEER. CDR3 DNA sequence: TGCGCCAGCAGCCAAGAACAGGGGGGCCACAATGAGCAGTTCTTC. Translated: CASSQEQGGHNEQFF.